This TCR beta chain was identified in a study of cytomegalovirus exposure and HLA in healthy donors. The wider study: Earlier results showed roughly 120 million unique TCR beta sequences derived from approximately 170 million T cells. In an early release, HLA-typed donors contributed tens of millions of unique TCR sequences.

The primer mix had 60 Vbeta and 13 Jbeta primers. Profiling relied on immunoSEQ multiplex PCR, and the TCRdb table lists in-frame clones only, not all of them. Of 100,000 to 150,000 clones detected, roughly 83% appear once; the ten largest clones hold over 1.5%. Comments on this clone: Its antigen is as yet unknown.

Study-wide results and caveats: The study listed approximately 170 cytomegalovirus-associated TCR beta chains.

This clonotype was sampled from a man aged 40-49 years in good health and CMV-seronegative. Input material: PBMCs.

This CDR3 is CASSLYGGENTGELFF. In nucleotides, the CDR3 is TGTGCCAGCAGCTTATACGGGGGGGAGAACACCGGGGAGCTGTTTTTT. The chain combines TRBV11-3 with TRBJ2-2, with 8 positions matching TRBD2. The CDR3 consists of 16 residues. Trimming removed 2 bases from V and 1 base from J; junction bases left unmatched: 3. Germline CDR1 is SGHNT and CDR2 is YENEEA.